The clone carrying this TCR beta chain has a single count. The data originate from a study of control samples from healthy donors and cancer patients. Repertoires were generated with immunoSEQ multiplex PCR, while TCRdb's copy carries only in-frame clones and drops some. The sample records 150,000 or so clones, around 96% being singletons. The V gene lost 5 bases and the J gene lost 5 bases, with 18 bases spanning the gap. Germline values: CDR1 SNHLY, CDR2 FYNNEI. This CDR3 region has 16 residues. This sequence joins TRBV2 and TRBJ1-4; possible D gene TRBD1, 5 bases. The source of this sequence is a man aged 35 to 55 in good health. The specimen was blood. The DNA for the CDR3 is TGTGCCAGCAGTCCCAGGCTCAGGGCGAAAAATGAAAAACTGTTTTTT. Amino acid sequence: CASSPRLRAKNEKLFF.